The rows below give T cell receptor beta chains drawn from one sample of a study of cytomegalovirus exposure and HLA in healthy donors. TCRdb's copy holds only in-frame clones and misses some; the assay was immunoSEQ multiplex PCR. The sample records about 140,000 clones, about 78% being singletons. Sequenced sample: PBMCs. These receptors all stem from a man aged 18 to 35 in good health and CMV-seronegative. Each CDR3 is given with its conserved first and last residue. D genes are given only for firm matches. Clone sizes are given selectively: once, few, many, or a class where the clone is expanded.

J: TRBJ2-5
D: TRBD2
size: -
V: TRBV28
DNA: TGTGCCACGCTCCTAACGGGAGGGCGGGAGACCCAGTACTTC
CDR3: CATLLTGGRETQYF

J: TRBJ2-1
D: -
size: -
V: TRBV5-6
DNA: TGTGCCAGCGGAATACAGACCTACAATGAGCAGTTCTTC
CDR3: CASGIQTYNEQFF

J: TRBJ1-1
D: -
size: -
V: TRBV28
DNA: TGTGCCAGCAGTTTCCTGGGGGGGAACACTGAAGCTTTCTTT
CDR3: CASSFLGGNTEAFF

J: TRBJ2-2
D: TRBD2
size: -
V: TRBV2
DNA: TGTGCCAGCGGGTTGGTAGCGGGAGGCGGGGAGCTGTTTTTT
CDR3: CASGLVAGGGELFF

J: TRBJ2-1
D: -
size: -
V: TRBV7-8
DNA: TGTGCCAGCAGCTTAGCCTCGGCGGTGGGCTACAATGAGCAGTTCTTC
CDR3: CASSLASAVGYNEQFF

J: TRBJ1-1
D: -
size: -
V: TRBV28
DNA: TGTGCCAGCAGTTTATCGGGGGGCGGCACTGAAGCTTTCTTT
CDR3: CASSLSGGGTEAFF

J: TRBJ2-7
D: -
size: -
V: TRBV19
DNA: TGTGCCAGTAGTGTTTCACTTGTCTCCTACGAGCAGTACTTC
CDR3: CASSVSLVSYEQYF

J: TRBJ1-2
D: TRBD1
size: -
V: TRBV19
DNA: TGTGCCAGTAGCCGGGACAGGGCCAACTATGGCTACACCTTC
CDR3: CASSRDRANYGYTF

J: TRBJ2-2
D: TRBD2
size: -
V: TRBV6-5
DNA: TGTGCCAGCAGTTTTAGCGGGGGGGTGACCGGGGAGCTGTTTTTT
CDR3: CASSFSGGVTGELFF

J: TRBJ2-7
D: TRBD2
size: -
V: TRBV13
DNA: TGTGCCAGCAGCTTAGCCCTAGCGGGAGATCGCGAGCAGTACTTC
CDR3: CASSLALAGDREQYF

J: TRBJ1-2
D: -
size: -
V: TRBV2
DNA: TGTGCCAGCAAGAGATTCAGGGGTAAAACCTTC
CDR3: CASKRFRGKTF

J: TRBJ2-7
D: TRBD1
size: few
V: TRBV7-9
DNA: TGTGCCAGCAGCCAGGGACAGGGGCCTTACGAGCAGTACTTC
CDR3: CASSQGQGPYEQYF

J: TRBJ2-4
D: TRBD2
size: few
V: TRBV10-1
DNA: TGCGCCAGCAGTGAGTCGCTAGCGGGAAGCCAAAACATTCAGTACTTC
CDR3: CASSESLAGSQNIQYF

J: TRBJ1-3
D: -
size: -
V: TRBV10-3
DNA: TGTGCCATCAGTGACCATGACAGCTCTGGAAACACCATATATTTT
CDR3: CAISDHDSSGNTIYF

J: TRBJ1-3
D: -
size: few
V: TRBV5-1
DNA: TGCGCCAGCAGCTTGGACTGGGACACCGCCTCTGGAAACACCATATATTTT
CDR3: CASSLDWDTASGNTIYF

J: TRBJ2-7
D: TRBD2
size: -
V: TRBV2
DNA: TGTGCCAGCAGTGAGGCTAGCGGGAGTCTCTACGAGCAGTACTTC
CDR3: CASSEASGSLYEQYF

J: TRBJ1-6
D: -
size: -
V: TRBV10-3
DNA: TGTGCCATCAGTGCCCAGACAAGCTCCTATAATTCACCCCTCCACTTT
CDR3: CAISAQTSSYNSPLHF

J: TRBJ2-7
D: -
size: -
V: TRBV5-1
DNA: TGCGCCAGCAGCCCTGAAGCGGGTACGATCTACGAGCAGTACTTC
CDR3: CASSPEAGTIYEQYF

J: TRBJ1-5
D: -
size: few
V: TRBV27
DNA: TGTGCCAGCAGTCCCTCAGGGCTCGGTCAGCCCCAGCATTTT
CDR3: CASSPSGLGQPQHF

J: TRBJ1-2
D: -
size: -
V: TRBV7-2
DNA: TGTGCCAGCACCCCGGGGATTTATGGCTACACCTTC
CDR3: CASTPGIYGYTF

J: TRBJ2-7
D: TRBD2
size: few
V: TRBV10-3
DNA: TGTGCCATCAGTGATTATAGCGGGAGGGCTCTAGGGTACGAGCAGTACTTC
CDR3: CAISDYSGRALGYEQYF

J: TRBJ2-1
D: TRBD1
size: -
V: TRBV7-3
DNA: TGTGCCAGCAGCTTAAGCAGGGGGACACAGTTCTTC
CDR3: CASSLSRGTQFF

J: TRBJ1-1
D: TRBD1
size: -
V: TRBV30
DNA: TGTGCCTGGAGGGGGGACAGGGGAGACCTAGCTTTCTTT
CDR3: CAWRGDRGDLAFF

J: TRBJ2-2
D: -
size: -
V: TRBV5-6
DNA: TGTGCCAGCAGCTTTAGAGACAGGTCGAACACCGGGGAGCTGTTTTTT
CDR3: CASSFRDRSNTGELFF

J: TRBJ1-1
D: -
size: once
V: TRBV19
DNA: TGTGCCTCTGGAGACTGGAACACTGAAGCTTTCTTT
CDR3: CASGDWNTEAFF

J: TRBJ2-3
D: -
size: few
V: TRBV19
DNA: TGTGCCAGTAGTATAACGGCGGCACGGGGCACAGATACGCAGTATTTT
CDR3: CASSITAARGTDTQYF

J: TRBJ2-1
D: TRBD2
size: -
V: TRBV6-1
DNA: TGTGCCAGCAGAAGAACTAGCGGAGGATACAATGAGCAGTTCTTC
CDR3: CASRRTSGGYNEQFF

J: TRBJ2-7
D: -
size: -
V: TRBV5-4
DNA: TGTGCCAGCAGCCGCAGTCAGGGGGGCGCACTCCACGAGCAGTACTTC
CDR3: CASSRSQGGALHEQYF

J: TRBJ2-1
D: TRBD1
size: few
V: TRBV7-2
DNA: TGTGCCAGCAGCTTAGGAGGACAGGGGGTATTCGGTGAGCAGTTCTTC
CDR3: CASSLGGQGVFGEQFF

J: TRBJ2-1
D: TRBD1
size: -
V: TRBV5-8
DNA: TGTGCCAGCAGCCGGGACAGTATAAGGGGGCCTGAGCAGTTCTTC
CDR3: CASSRDSIRGPEQFF

J: TRBJ2-7
D: TRBD1
size: -
V: TRBV28
DNA: TGTGCCAGCAGTCGCCCGACAGGGGGCGAGCAGTACTTC
CDR3: CASSRPTGGEQYF

J: TRBJ1-6
D: -
size: -
V: TRBV2
DNA: TGTGCCAGCAGTGTCGCAGGCTTGAGTTCACCCCTCCACTTT
CDR3: CASSVAGLSSPLHF

J: TRBJ1-2
D: -
size: once
V: TRBV6-1
DNA: TGTGCCAGCAGTGAGATAGTAGGCAGCGAGCAAGATACTGGCTACACCTTC
CDR3: CASSEIVGSEQDTGYTF

J: TRBJ2-1
D: TRBD1
size: -
V: TRBV6-5
DNA: TGTGCCAGCAGTTCCGACAGGGGGCATTACAATGAGCAGTTCTTC
CDR3: CASSSDRGHYNEQFF

J: TRBJ1-1
D: TRBD1
size: -
V: TRBV29-1
DNA: TGCAGCGGTCGGGGGACAGGGGGAGCGAACACTGAAGCTTTCTTT
CDR3: CSGRGTGGANTEAFF

J: TRBJ1-1
D: TRBD1
size: -
V: TRBV11-2
DNA: TGTGCCAGCAGGAGGGGACAGGGTGGGTCTGAAGCTTTCTTT
CDR3: CASRRGQGGSEAFF

J: TRBJ1-1
D: TRBD1
size: -
V: TRBV28
DNA: TGTGCCAGCTCCACGCAGGGGGCCACTGAAGCTTTCTTT
CDR3: CASSTQGATEAFF

J: TRBJ1-1
D: -
size: -
V: TRBV13
DNA: TGTGCCAGCAGCTTAGCCCCGCGGGGTCACCACACTGAAGCTTTCTTT
CDR3: CASSLAPRGHHTEAFF

J: TRBJ2-7
D: -
size: few
V: TRBV4-1
DNA: TGCGCCAGCAGCCAAGCGGCGGGGCAGGGGGCCTACGAGCAGTACTTC
CDR3: CASSQAAGQGAYEQYF

J: TRBJ2-3
D: -
size: -
V: TRBV4-1
DNA: TGCGCCAGCAGCTCTGGACACCCCATTAGCACAGATACGCAGTATTTT
CDR3: CASSSGHPISTDTQYF

J: TRBJ2-2
D: -
size: -
V: TRBV7-2
DNA: TGTGCCAGCAGGAGGGAAAGAGGCACCGGGGAGCTGTTTTTT
CDR3: CASRRERGTGELFF

J: TRBJ1-2
D: -
size: -
V: TRBV10-3
DNA: TGTGCCATCTCCTTCGGGGAGAGAGGCTATGGCTACACCTTC
CDR3: CAISFGERGYGYTF

J: TRBJ1-5
D: TRBD1
size: -
V: TRBV28
DNA: TGTGCCAGCAGTAGACAGGGACCTAGCAATCAGCCCCAGCATTTT
CDR3: CASSRQGPSNQPQHF

J: TRBJ1-3
D: -
size: -
V: TRBV20-1
DNA: TGCAGTGCCGAGGCTGGAAACACCATATATTTT
CDR3: CSAEAGNTIYF

J: TRBJ2-7
D: -
size: -
V: TRBV9
DNA: TGTGCCAGCAGCGTAGGGTCTACGAGCGACGAGCAGTACTTC
CDR3: CASSVGSTSDEQYF

J: TRBJ2-7
D: TRBD1
size: -
V: TRBV19
DNA: TGTGCCAGTAGGAACTTTGGGCAGGGGGCGGGCGAGCAGTACTTC
CDR3: CASRNFGQGAGEQYF

J: TRBJ1-5
D: -
size: -
V: TRBV10-3
DNA: TGTGCCATTGGAATAACGGGGGATAGCAATCAGCCCCAGCATTTT
CDR3: CAIGITGDSNQPQHF

J: TRBJ2-5
D: -
size: -
V: TRBV19
DNA: TGTGCCAGTAGTGTCCGGGAAGAAGTGGAGACCCAGTACTTC
CDR3: CASSVREEVETQYF

J: TRBJ2-5
D: TRBD2
size: once
V: TRBV7-9
DNA: TGTGCCAGCAGCTTACTAGCGGGCCAAGAGACCCAGTACTTC
CDR3: CASSLLAGQETQYF

J: TRBJ2-3
D: TRBD1
size: few
V: TRBV6-1
DNA: TGTGCCAGCAACCCAGGGGGTACAGATACGCAGTATTTT
CDR3: CASNPGGTDTQYF

J: TRBJ2-2
D: -
size: -
V: TRBV27
DNA: TGTGCCAGCAGTTCCCCCGAGACGGGACTCCGGGAGCTGTTTTTT
CDR3: CASSSPETGLRELFF

J: TRBJ1-6
D: TRBD1
size: few
V: TRBV11-3
DNA: TGTGCCAGCAGACCTGGACAGGGAAGAAATTCACCCCTCCACTTT
CDR3: CASRPGQGRNSPLHF

J: TRBJ1-6
D: -
size: -
V: TRBV5-6
DNA: TGTGCCAGCAGCTTGGGGGCAGGCAATTCACCCCTCCACTTT
CDR3: CASSLGAGNSPLHF

J: TRBJ1-1
D: -
size: -
V: TRBV10-3
DNA: TGTGCCATCAGTGACCCGAACCCAACAGGGAGGAACACTGAAGCTTTCTTT
CDR3: CAISDPNPTGRNTEAFF